The rows below give T cell receptor beta chains drawn from one sample of a study of OX40 agonist ivuxolimab in advanced cancers. Assay: immunoSEQ multiplex PCR; the TCRdb copy retains only in-frame clones and omits some. Of over 55,000 clones listed, roughly nine tenths are singletons. Sequences were derived from CD4+ or CD8+ T cells sorted from blood, sampled in a trial of the OX40 agonist ivuxolimab. These receptors were obtained from an adult with an advanced solid tumor such as melanoma, head and neck, liver or kidney cancer. Each CDR3 is given with its conserved first and last residue. The order of the fields is V gene, J gene, CDR3 protein.

v_call: TRBV15; j_call: TRBJ2-7; cdr3_aa: CATSRGLAYEQYF
v_call: TRBV5-1; j_call: TRBJ2-5; cdr3_aa: CASSVNADSVETQYF
v_call: TRBV30; j_call: TRBJ1-2; cdr3_aa: CAWSVNNPIVYGYTF
v_call: TRBV5-1; j_call: TRBJ2-5; cdr3_aa: CASSRETGDYETQYF
v_call: TRBV5-1; j_call: TRBJ2-7; cdr3_aa: CASSTGGGIHEQYF
v_call: TRBV10-3; j_call: TRBJ2-1; cdr3_aa: CAISSPGQGYNEQFF
v_call: TRBV19; j_call: TRBJ2-5; cdr3_aa: CASSMWGNQETQYF
v_call: TRBV2; j_call: TRBJ1-2; cdr3_aa: CASSDSGYGYTF
v_call: TRBV20-1; j_call: TRBJ1-2; cdr3_aa: CSASRGYGYTF
v_call: TRBV19; j_call: TRBJ1-5; cdr3_aa: CASSGQGAWQPQHF
v_call: TRBV6-5; j_call: TRBJ1-2; cdr3_aa: CASSYSGTGGLYGYTF
v_call: TRBV28; j_call: TRBJ2-4; cdr3_aa: CASSPLQGSAKNIQYF
v_call: TRBV2; j_call: TRBJ2-3; cdr3_aa: CASSDRGRTDTQYF
v_call: TRBV7-9; j_call: TRBJ2-2; cdr3_aa: CASSLSLMQGSGELFF
v_call: TRBV27; j_call: TRBJ2-7; cdr3_aa: CASSLEGTGGLRQYF
v_call: TRBV7-2; j_call: TRBJ2-2; cdr3_aa: CASSLGLQNTGELFF
v_call: TRBV18; j_call: .; cdr3_aa: CASSPLEENEQYF
v_call: TRBV30; j_call: TRBJ2-6; cdr3_aa: CAWSPGRSGANVLTF
v_call: TRBV12-5; j_call: TRBJ2-7; cdr3_aa: CASGFGDSLYAGKRDF
v_call: TRBV11-2; j_call: TRBJ2-4; cdr3_aa: CASSLDLAGLAKNIQYF
v_call: TRBV6-6; j_call: TRBJ1-2; cdr3_aa: CASSRQGLDGYTF
v_call: TRBV19; j_call: TRBJ1-1; cdr3_aa: CASSILQSTEAFF
v_call: TRBV6-6; j_call: TRBJ2-3; cdr3_aa: CASSILATQYF
v_call: TRBV5-1; j_call: TRBJ2-7; cdr3_aa: CASSLGGLAETYEQYF
v_call: TRBV23-1; j_call: TRBJ2-5; cdr3_aa: CASSPERGQETQYF
v_call: TRBV15; j_call: TRBJ2-1; cdr3_aa: CATSSARVGGQFF
v_call: TRBV10-3; j_call: TRBJ1-1; cdr3_aa: CAISASEGRAFF